This TCR beta chain was identified in a study of human T cells and chemical hapten exposure. Time point meaning: patch test 2, 6 weeks after DPC sensitization. Treatment: therapeutic diphenylcyclopropenone sensitization with weekly scalp DPC. Via MiXCR, TCRdb re-called the RACE reads, giving one row per CDR3 protein. This sample yields some 70,000 distinct CDR3 sequences, of which 10% are seen a single time; around 7% belongs to the top ten. V shed 0 bases and J shed 2 bases, with 12 bases lying between them. The CDR3 length is 16 residues. CDR1 is LGHNA, CDR2 YNFKEQ, per germline. V usage is TRBV4-2 and J usage is TRBJ2-3; D might be TRBD1 or TRBD2, each matching 5 bases. This specimen was whole blood, taken in connection with sensitization to the hapten diphenylcyclopropenone (DPC). The sequence derives from a woman aged 45 to 65 with alopecia areata. Some clones in this sample may be carry-over from other donors' samples. The CDR3: CASSQDLGGYTDTQYF. The CDR3 DNA sequence: TGTGCCAGCAGCCAAGATCTTGGGGGTTACACAGATACGCAGTATTTT.